This T cell receptor beta chain was sequenced for a study of blood T cell repertoires in COVID-19. Background on the study: The origin of the acute and convalescent COVID-19 samples was the United States, Italy and Spain.

Sequencing used immunoSEQ multiplex PCR; TCRdb keeps in-frame clones, though not all of them. Of 200,000 to 250,000 clones in the sample, 80% to 85% were seen once. Germline V CDR1 and CDR2: LNHDA, SQIVND (reference sequence). The V gene end was trimmed by 4 bases and the J gene end by 0 bases; junction bases not matched to a gene: 8. The CDR3 runs 17 residues. V gene TRBV19 combines with J gene TRBJ1-1, with TRBD1 matching 10 bases. The receptor's source is a woman in her sixties or seventies with acute or convalescent COVID-19. Sequences were obtained from peripheral blood. The CDR3 region is CASSKDRGRRVNTEAFF. CDR3 in DNA: TGTGCCAGTAGTAAAGACAGGGGGCGAAGGGTGAACACTGAAGCTTTCTTT.